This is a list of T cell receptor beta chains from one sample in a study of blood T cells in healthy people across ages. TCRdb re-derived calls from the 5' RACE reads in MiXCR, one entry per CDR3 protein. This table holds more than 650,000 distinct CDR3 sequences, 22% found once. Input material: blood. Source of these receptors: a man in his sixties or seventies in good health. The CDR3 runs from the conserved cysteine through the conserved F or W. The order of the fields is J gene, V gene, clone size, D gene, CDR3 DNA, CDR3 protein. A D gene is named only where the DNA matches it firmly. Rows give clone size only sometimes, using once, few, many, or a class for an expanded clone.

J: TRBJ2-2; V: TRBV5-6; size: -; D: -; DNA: TGTGCCAGCAGACATACAGACAACACCGGGGAGCTGTTTTTT; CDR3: CASRHTDNTGELFF
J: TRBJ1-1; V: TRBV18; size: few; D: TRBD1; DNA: TGTGCCAGCTCACTGGGACAGTTCCTTAACACTGAAGCTTTCTTT; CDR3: CASSLGQFLNTEAFF
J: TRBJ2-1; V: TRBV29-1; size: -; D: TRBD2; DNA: TGCAGCGTTGAAGGTCGAGCGGGAGACAATGAGCAGTTCTTC; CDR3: CSVEGRAGDNEQFF
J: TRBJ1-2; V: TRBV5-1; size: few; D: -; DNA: TGCGCCAGCATCCTGAGGGGACAAATTAACTATGGCTACACCTTC; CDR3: CASILRGQINYGYTF
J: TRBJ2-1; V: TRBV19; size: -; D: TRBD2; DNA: TGTGCCAGTAGTATTGGGAGGGCCGGAACCTACAATGAGCAGTTCTTC; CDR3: CASSIGRAGTYNEQFF
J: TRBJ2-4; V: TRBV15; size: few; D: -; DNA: TGTGCCACCAGCACCGATACAGCCATTCAGTACTTC; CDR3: CATSTDTAIQYF
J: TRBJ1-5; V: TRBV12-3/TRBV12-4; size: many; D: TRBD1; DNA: TGTGCCAGCAGCGGACAGGTGGACGGTCAGCCCCAGCATTTT; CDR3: CASSGQVDGQPQHF
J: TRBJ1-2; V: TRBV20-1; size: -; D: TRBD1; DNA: TGCAGTGCTAGGGACAGGGTGATCGGCTACACCTTC; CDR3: CSARDRVIGYTF
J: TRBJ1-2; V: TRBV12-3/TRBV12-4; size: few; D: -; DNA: TGTGCCAGCAGTGAGCGGACGGGTCCGGGCTATGGCTACACCTTC; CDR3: CASSERTGPGYGYTF
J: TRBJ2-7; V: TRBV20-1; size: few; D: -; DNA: TGCAGTGCTAGGAGGCCTAAAATGGGAGCGGACCAAGAGATCCAGTACTTC; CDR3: CSARRPKMGADQEIQYF
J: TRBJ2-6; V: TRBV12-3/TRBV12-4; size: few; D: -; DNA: TGTGCCAGCAGTCCTAGTGCCAGGTCTGGGGCCAACGTCCTGACTTTC; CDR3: CASSPSARSGANVLTF
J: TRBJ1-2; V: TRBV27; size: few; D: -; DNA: TGTGCCAGTAAGACGGGGAACTATGGCTACACCTTC; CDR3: CASKTGNYGYTF
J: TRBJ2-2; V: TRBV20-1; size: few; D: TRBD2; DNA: TGCAGTGCTCTTAGCGGGGGGGCCCGGACCGGGGAACTGTTTTTT; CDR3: CSALSGGARTGELFF
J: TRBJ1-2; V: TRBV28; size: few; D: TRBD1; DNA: TGTGCCAGCAGCTGGGGGGACAGTTATGGCTACACCTTC; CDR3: CASSWGDSYGYTF
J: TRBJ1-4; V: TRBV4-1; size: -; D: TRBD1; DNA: TGCGCCAGCAGCCAAGATCGTGGCAGGGGGCCGAGTGGTAATGAAAAACTGTTTTTT; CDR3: CASSQDRGRGPSGNEKLFF
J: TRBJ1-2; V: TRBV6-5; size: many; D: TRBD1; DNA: TGTGCCAGCAGCTTACGCCCGACAGGGTCCCAGGCCGGGGGATATGGCTACACCTTC; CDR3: CASSLRPTGSQAGGYGYTF
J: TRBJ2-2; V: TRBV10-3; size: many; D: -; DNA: TGTGCCATCAGCCCTCGGCTAGCGACGACCGGGGAGCTGTTTTTT; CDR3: CAISPRLATTGELFF
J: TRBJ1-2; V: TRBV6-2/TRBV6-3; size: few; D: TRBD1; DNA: TGTGCCAGCAGCGGCGAGTCGGGACAGGGGGAAAACTATGGCTACACCTTC; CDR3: CASSGESGQGENYGYTF
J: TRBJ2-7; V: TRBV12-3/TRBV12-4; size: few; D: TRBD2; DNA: TGTGCCAGCAGTACCACCGGGGAGGGGAAGGGATGGCAGTACTTC; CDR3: CASSTTGEGKGWQYF
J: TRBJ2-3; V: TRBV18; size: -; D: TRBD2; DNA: TGTGCCAGCTCACCACCTCAAGCTCTAGCGGGGGGGCCAGCAGATACGCAGTATTTT; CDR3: CASSPPQALAGGPADTQYF
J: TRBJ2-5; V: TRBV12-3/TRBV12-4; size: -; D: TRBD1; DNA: TGTGCCAGCAGTTTTGAGGTCATAGTAAGGGCAGGGGGTTCAGGGGAGACCCAGTACTTC; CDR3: CASSFEVIVRAGGSGETQYF
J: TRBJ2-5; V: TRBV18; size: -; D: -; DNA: TGTGCCAGCTCACCACCGGAGCGTCCGGAGACCCAGTACTTC; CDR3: CASSPPERPETQYF
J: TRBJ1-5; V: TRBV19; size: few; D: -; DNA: TGTGCCAGTAGTATCCGGGAAGAACATCAGCCCCAGCATTTT; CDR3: CASSIREEHQPQHF
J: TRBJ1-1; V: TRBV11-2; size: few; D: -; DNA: TGTGCCAGCAGCTTAGTTCTGGGGGTTGCGGCCACTGAAGCTTTCTTT; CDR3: CASSLVLGVAATEAFF
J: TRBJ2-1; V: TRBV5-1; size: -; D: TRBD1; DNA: TGCGCCAGCAGCCCGGGACAGGGAATTTACAATGAGCAGTTCTTC; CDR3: CASSPGQGIYNEQFF
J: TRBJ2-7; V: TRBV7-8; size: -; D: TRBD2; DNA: TGTGCCAGCAGCGCCGCGGGACTAGTTTACGAGCAGTACTTC; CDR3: CASSAAGLVYEQYF
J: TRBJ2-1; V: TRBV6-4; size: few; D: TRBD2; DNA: TGTGCCAGCAGCCTCACTAGCGGGAGTGGGAATGAGCAGTTCTTC; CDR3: CASSLTSGSGNEQFF
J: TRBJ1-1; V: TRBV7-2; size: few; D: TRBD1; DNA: TGTGCCAGCAGCTGGACAGGGAGAGGCACTGAAGCTTTCTTT; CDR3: CASSWTGRGTEAFF
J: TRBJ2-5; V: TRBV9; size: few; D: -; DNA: TGTGCCAGCAGCGTGGATATTCAAGAGACCCAGTACTTC; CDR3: CASSVDIQETQYF
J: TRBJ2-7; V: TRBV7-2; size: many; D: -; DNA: TGTGCCAGCAGGCCTACAGGGCTCTACGAGCAGTACTTC; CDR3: CASRPTGLYEQYF
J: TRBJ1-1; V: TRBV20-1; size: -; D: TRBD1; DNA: TGCAGTGCTAGCAACCCAGGGGGCGGTTCGGACACTGAAGCTTTCTTT; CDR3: CSASNPGGGSDTEAFF
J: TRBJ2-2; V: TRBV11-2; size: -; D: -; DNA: TGTGCCAGCAGCCCCCCAGGGGTTACCACCGGGGAGCTGTTTTTT; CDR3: CASSPPGVTTGELFF
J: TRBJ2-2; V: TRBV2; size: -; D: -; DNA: TGTGCCAGCAGTGGAGCGGTTACGAACACCGGGGAGCTGTTTTTT; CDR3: CASSGAVTNTGELFF
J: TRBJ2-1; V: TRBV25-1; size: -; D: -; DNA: TGTGCCAGCACCAGGGCCGTCGATGAGCAGTTCTTC; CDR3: CASTRAVDEQFF
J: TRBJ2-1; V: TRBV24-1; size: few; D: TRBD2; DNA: TGTGCCACAAGAAAAACTGGACTAGCGGGAGGGAATGAGCAGTTCTTC; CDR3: CATRKTGLAGGNEQFF
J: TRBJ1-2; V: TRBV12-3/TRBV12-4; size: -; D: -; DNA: TGTGCCAGCAGTTTCACCCCTAACCCGCACTATGGCTACACCTTC; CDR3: CASSFTPNPHYGYTF
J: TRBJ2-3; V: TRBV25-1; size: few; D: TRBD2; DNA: TGTGCCAGCAGTGACAGCGGGAGTGGCACAGATACGCAGTATTTT; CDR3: CASSDSGSGTDTQYF
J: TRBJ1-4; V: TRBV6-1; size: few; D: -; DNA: TGTGCCAGCAGCCCCTCCAGAAATGAAAAACTGTTTTTT; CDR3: CASSPSRNEKLFF
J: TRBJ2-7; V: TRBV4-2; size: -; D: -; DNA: TGTGCCAGCAGCCAAGAGGGATTGCACGAGCAGTACTTC; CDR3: CASSQEGLHEQYF
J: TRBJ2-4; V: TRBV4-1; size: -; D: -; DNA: TGCGCCAGCAGCTACAGGGAGGGCGACATTCAGTACTTC; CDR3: CASSYREGDIQYF
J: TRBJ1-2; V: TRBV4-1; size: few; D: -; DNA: TGCGCCAGCAGCCAAGGTGACAGAGGCTATGGCTACACCTTC; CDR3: CASSQGDRGYGYTF
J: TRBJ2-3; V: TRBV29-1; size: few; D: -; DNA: TGCAGCGACGCACACGGGGTAACAGATACGCAGTATTTT; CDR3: CSDAHGVTDTQYF
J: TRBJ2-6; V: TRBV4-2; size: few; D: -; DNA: TGTGCCAGCAGCCAAGATTACACCTCTGGGGCCAACGTCCTGACTTTC; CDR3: CASSQDYTSGANVLTF